What follows are 10 T cell receptor beta chains derived from one specimen sequenced in a study of blood T cell repertoires in COVID-19. Only in-frame clones appear in the TCRdb table, and some are missing; sequencing was by immunoSEQ multiplex PCR. In the table there are under 300,000 clones, around 88% of which are singletons. The sequenced material came from PBMCs or T cells enriched from blood (not recorded which). The receptors derive from a woman in her thirties or forties with acute COVID-19.

The chain links TRBV15 to TRBJ2-3, with a tentative D call TRBD2 (7 bases). Trimming took off 1 base at V and 5 bases at J, with 16 bases between the two ends. CDR1 and CDR2 from the germline V gene are LNHNV and YYDKDF (reference sequence). The CDR3 runs 16 residues. CDR3 in DNA: TGTGCCACCAGCAGAGCCCGGGGGGCCGGGGAAGATACGCAGTATTTT. Residues: CATSRARGAGEDTQYF.

The gene calls are TRBV5-5 and TRBJ2-7; perhaps TRBD2 as D (6 bases). The V end was cut by 0 bases, the J end by 1 base, with 14 bases between. Germline CDR1 and CDR2: SGHKS and YYEKEE (reference sequence). The CDR3 length is 16 residues. DNA for the CDR3: TGTGCCAGCAGCTTGGCCGGGGCGGGATGGTCCTACGAGCAGTACGTC. It yields the protein CASSLAGAGWSYEQYV.

This sequence joins TRBV11-3 and TRBJ1-2; D might be TRBD1 (6 bases). Trimming shortened V by 6 bases and J by 7 bases, and 18 bases separated the two germline ends. The germline V gene encodes CDR1 SGHNT and CDR2 YENEEA. The CDR3 sequence is 14 residues long. The CDR3 spells CASSRARGGTGYTF. The CDR3 DNA sequence: TGTGCCAGCAGTAGGGCAAGGGGGGGGACTGGCTACACCTTC.

This clone came up a few times. V gene TRBV2 combines with J gene TRBJ2-2; D not resolved. CDR3 size: 13 residues. CDR1 is SNHLY and CDR2 is FYNNEI in the germline V gene. V was shortened by 5 bases and J by 0 bases, with 4 bases between the two germline ends. CDR3 sequence: CASSYTNTGELFF. The CDR3, as DNA: TGTGCCAGCAGTTACACGAACACCGGGGAGCTGTTTTTT. The full variable domain, rest sourced from reference TRBV2 and TRBJ2-2, is EPEVTQTPSHQVTQMGQEVILRCVPISNHLYFYWYRQILGQKVEFLVSFYNNEISEKSEIFDDQFSVERPDGSNFTLKIRSTKLEDSAMYFCASSYTNTGELFFGEGSRLTVL.

The chain recombines TRBV2 with TRBJ2-1; 11 nucleotides line up with TRBD1. Germline CDR1 SNHLY, CDR2 FYNNEI. The CDR3 loop spans 15 amino acids. V trimming: 5 bases; J trimming: 15 bases; junction bases outside the gene matches: 15. The CDR3 loop reads CASSPEGQGVAGRFF. CDR3 nucleotide sequence: TGTGCCAGCAGTCCAGAGGGACAGGGGGTGGCCGGGAGGTTCTTC. Based on the CDR3 plus reference TRBV2 and TRBJ2-1, the full variable domain is EPEVTQTPSHQVTQMGQEVILRCVPISNHLYFYWYRQILGQKVEFLVSFYNNEISEKSEIFDDQFSVERPDGSNFTLKIRSTKLEDSAMYFCASSPEGQGVAGRFFGPGTRLTVL.

The gene calls are TRBV20-1 and TRBJ1-5, with D possibly being TRBD1 (5 bases). Germline CDR1 DFQATT, CDR2 SNEGSKA (reference sequence). V was shortened by 1 base and J by 9 bases, with 7 bases between the two germline ends. There are 11 residues in the CDR3. The CDR3 sequence is CSARAGGPQHF. CDR3 DNA: TGCAGTGCTAGAGCGGGGGGGCCCCAGCATTTT.

The chain combines TRBV30 with TRBJ2-7, with D possibly being TRBD1 (6 bases). Trimming took 2 bases from V and 6 from J, leaving 11 bases between them. Germline CDR1 GTSNPN, CDR2 SVGIG (reference sequence). This CDR3 is built from 12 residues. The CDR3 sequence: CAWSLTGIEQYF. DNA for the CDR3: TGTGCCTGGAGTCTAACAGGGATCGAGCAGTACTTC.

This chain uses TRBV2 with TRBJ2-3, with TRBD1 matching 7 bases. Germline V CDR1 and CDR2: SNHLY, FYNNEI. V lost 6 bases and J lost 3; bases outside the gene matches: 9. CDR3 length: 15 amino acids. Here the CDR3 reads CASSDRQGMTDTQYF. The CDR3 nucleotides read TGTGCCAGCAGCGACCGACAGGGAATGACAGATACGCAGTATTTT. The variable domain in full, with the rest retrieved from reference TRBV2 and TRBJ2-3, is EPEVTQTPSHQVTQMGQEVILRCVPISNHLYFYWYRQILGQKVEFLVSFYNNEISEKSEIFDDQFSVERPDGSNFTLKIRSTKLEDSAMYFCASSDRQGMTDTQYFGPGTRLTVL.

The chain employs TRBV5-1 and TRBJ1-1; D gene uncertain. The CDR3 length is 14 residues. Germline V gene data show CDR1 as SGHRS and CDR2 as YFSETQ. Trimming cost V 4 bases and J 1 base, with 11 bases left between them. For the CDR3, the DNA is TGCGCCAGCAGCACCGGTGCACCGAACACTGAAGCTTTCTTT. Protein: CASSTGAPNTEAFF.

The chain recombines TRBV3-1 (or the pseudogene TRBV3-2) with TRBJ2-7, with D hard to call. Germline V gives CDR1 LGHDT, CDR2 YNNKEL (reference sequence). The V end was cut by 4 bases, the J end by 7 bases, with 17 bases between. The CDR3 is 14 residues long. CDR3 sequence reads: CASSPTARLWEQYF. CDR3 DNA sequence: TGTGCCAGCAGCCCCACCGCCAGGCTTTGGGAGCAGTACTTC.